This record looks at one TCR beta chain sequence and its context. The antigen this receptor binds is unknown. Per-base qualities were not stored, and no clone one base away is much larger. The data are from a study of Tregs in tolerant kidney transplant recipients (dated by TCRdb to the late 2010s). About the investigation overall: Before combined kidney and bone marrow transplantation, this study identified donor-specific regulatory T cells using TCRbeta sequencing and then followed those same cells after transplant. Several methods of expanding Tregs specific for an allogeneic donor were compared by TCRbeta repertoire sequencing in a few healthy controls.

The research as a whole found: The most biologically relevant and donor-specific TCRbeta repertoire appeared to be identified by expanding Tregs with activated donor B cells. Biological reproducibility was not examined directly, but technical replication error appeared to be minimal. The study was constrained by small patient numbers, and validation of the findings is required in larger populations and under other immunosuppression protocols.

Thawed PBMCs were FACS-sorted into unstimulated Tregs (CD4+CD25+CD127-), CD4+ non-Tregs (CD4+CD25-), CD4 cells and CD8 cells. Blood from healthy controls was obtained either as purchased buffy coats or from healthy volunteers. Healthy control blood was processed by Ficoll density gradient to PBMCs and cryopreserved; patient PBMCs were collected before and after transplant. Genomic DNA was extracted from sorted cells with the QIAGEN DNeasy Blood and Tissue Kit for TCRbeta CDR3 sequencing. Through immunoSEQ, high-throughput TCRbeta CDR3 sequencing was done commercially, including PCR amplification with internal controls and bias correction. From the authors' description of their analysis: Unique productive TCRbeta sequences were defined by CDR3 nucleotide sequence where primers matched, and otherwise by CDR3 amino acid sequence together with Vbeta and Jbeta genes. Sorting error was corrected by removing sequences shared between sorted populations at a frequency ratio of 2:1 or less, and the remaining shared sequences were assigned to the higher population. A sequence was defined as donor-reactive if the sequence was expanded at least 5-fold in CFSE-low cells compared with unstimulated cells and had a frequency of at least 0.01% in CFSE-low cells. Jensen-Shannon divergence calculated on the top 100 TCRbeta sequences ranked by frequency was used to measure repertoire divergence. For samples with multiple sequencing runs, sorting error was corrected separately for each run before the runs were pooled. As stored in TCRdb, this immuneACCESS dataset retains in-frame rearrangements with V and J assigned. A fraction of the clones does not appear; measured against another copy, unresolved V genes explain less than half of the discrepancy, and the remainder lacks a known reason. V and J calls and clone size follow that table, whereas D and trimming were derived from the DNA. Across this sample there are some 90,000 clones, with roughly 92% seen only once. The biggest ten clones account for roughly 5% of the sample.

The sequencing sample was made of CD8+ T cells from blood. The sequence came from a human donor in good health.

In nucleotides, the sequence is TGTGCCAGCAGCGACAGGGGATGGGAGCTGTTTTTT. This codes for CASSDRGWELFF. The chain was built from TRBV27 and TRBJ2-2, with 8 middle bases fitting TRBD1. CDR1 is given as MNHEY and CDR2 as SMNVEV, both from the germline V gene (reference sequence). The CDR3 starts with the cysteine, ends with the phenylalanine, and has 12 residues. The DNA shown is the 36-base CDR3, in frame from base 1. V is pruned by 6 bases and J by 9 bases, leaving 3 bases of the junction without a gene match.